Each of the 15 T cell receptor beta chains below was sequenced from the same sample in a study of blood T cell repertoires in COVID-19. The assay was immunoSEQ multiplex PCR, and TCRdb's table has in-frame clones only and misses some. The profile shows approximately 100,000 clones, about 80% of them singletons. The source material was peripheral blood. The origin of the receptors is a man in his 60s with acute or convalescent COVID-19.

This chain links TRBV28 with TRBJ2-2, with TRBD2 as a possible D gene (5 bases). The CDR3 length is 13 residues. Trimming took 3 bases from V and 6 from J, leaving 8 bases between them. CDR1 and CDR2 from the germline V gene are MDHEN and SYDVKM. The CDR3 DNA sequence: TGTGCCAGCAGTTTTCGGGGTGCCGGGGAGCTGTTTTTT. It specifies CASSFRGAGELFF.

The J gene is TRBJ2-3, the V gene TRBV7-9; TRBD1 might be the D (6 bases). V was clipped by 10 bases and J by 2 bases, with 19 bases between them. The germline V gene has CDR1 SEHNR and CDR2 FQNEAQ (reference sequence). CDR3 length: 15 residues. This CDR3 reads CATRGVQGITDTQYF. The CDR3 coding sequence is TGTGCCACCCGAGGGGTGCAGGGGATCACAGATACGCAGTATTTT.

V is TRBV10-3 and J is TRBJ2-5, with D uncertain. Germline values: CDR1 ENHRY, CDR2 SYGVKD. The CDR3 covers 13 residues. With 4 bases removed from V and 3 bases from J, the gap between germline ends came to 9 bases. As DNA, the CDR3 is TGTGCCATCAGTGCGGTGTTTGAAGAGACCCAGTACTTC. Residues: CAISAVFEETQYF.

The gene calls are TRBV7-9 and TRBJ1-1; weak D call: TRBD1 (5 bases). V was cut by 2 bases and J by 11 bases, with 6 bases left in between. CDR3 size: 10 residues. Germline assignment: CDR1 SEHNR and CDR2 FQNEAQ (reference sequence). The CDR3 is CASSLRGAFF. The CDR3, as DNA: TGTGCCAGCAGCTTACGGGGGGCTTTCTTT.

This clone came up a few times. The rearrangement uses TRBV7-2 and TRBJ2-3; D is perhaps TRBD2 (6 bases). Germline CDR1 SGHTA, CDR2 FQGNSA. Between the trimmed V and J ends, which lost 3 bases and 4 bases, there was a span of 8 bases. The CDR3 loop spans 13 amino acids. CDR3 DNA: TGTGCCAGCAGCTTCGGGAGCGCAGATACGCAGTATTTT. Translated, it gives CASSFGSADTQYF. The whole variable domain, remainder taken from reference TRBV7-2 and TRBJ2-3, is GAGVSQSPSNKVTEKGKDVELRCDPISGHTALYWYRQSLGQGLEFLIYFQGNSAPDKSGLPSDRFSAERTGGSVSTLTIQRTQQEDSAVYLCASSFGSADTQYFGPGTRLTVL.

This sequence joins TRBV9 and TRBJ2-3, with D possibly being TRBD2 (6 bases). Trimming stripped 0 bases from V and 4 bases from J, with 9 bases between. The CDR3 contains 14 residues. CDR1 and CDR2 from the germline V gene are SGDLS and YYNGEE. CDR3 loop: CASSVAGGADTQYF. DNA of the CDR3: TGTGCCAGCAGCGTAGCAGGCGGGGCAGATACGCAGTATTTT.

This chain joins TRBV7-9 and TRBJ1-1, with D perhaps matching TRBD1 (5 bases). CDR1 and CDR2 from the germline V gene are SEHNR and FQNEAQ (reference sequence). The CDR3 length is 14 residues. Trimming took 2 bases from V and 5 from J, leaving 12 bases between them. CDR3 nucleotides: TGTGCCAGCAGCTTAACAGGTGGTGGGACTGAAGCTTTCTTT. This translates into CASSLTGGGTEAFF.

The rearrangement links TRBV7-2 to TRBJ1-2; D unresolved. The germline gives CDR1 SGHTA, CDR2 FQGNSA. The V end was cut by 2 bases, the J end by 4 bases, with 8 bases between. There are 13 residues in the CDR3. CDR3 coding DNA: TGTGCCAGCAGCTTAAAAGGAGGCTATGGCTACACCTTC. Residues: CASSLKGGYGYTF. Combining the CDR3 with reference TRBV7-2 and TRBJ1-2 gives the whole variable domain GAGVSQSPSNKVTEKGKDVELRCDPISGHTALYWYRQSLGQGLEFLIYFQGNSAPDKSGLPSDRFSAERTGGSVSTLTIQRTQQEDSAVYLCASSLKGGYGYTFGSGTRLTVV.

This chain uses TRBV6-6 with TRBJ2-3; D is undetermined. Germline CDR1 reads MNHNY; CDR2 reads SVGAGI (reference sequence). V dropped 8 bases and J dropped 5 bases, with 17 bases sitting between them. CDR3 length: 14 residues. CDR3 bases: TGTGCCAGCGTCTACGGAGTTGGGTTAGATACGCAGTATTTT. Residues: CASVYGVGLDTQYF.

The CDR3 reads CASSLSGPPYNEQFF. The CDR3 region has the DNA TGTGCCAGCAGCTTGAGCGGTCCGCCCTACAATGAGCAGTTCTTC. This sequence joins TRBV11-2 and TRBJ2-1, with TRBD2 as a possible D gene (5 bases). The CDR3 is 15 amino acids. V was trimmed by 3 bases and J by 2 bases, leaving 11 bases between them. Germline V gene data show CDR1 as SGHAT and CDR2 as FQNNGV.

J is TRBJ1-6 and V is TRBV14, with 10 positions matching TRBD1. After removal of 1 base from V and 8 bases from J, the junction contained 2 bases not matched to a gene. In germline, CDR1 is SGHDN, CDR2 FVKESK. The CDR3 sequence is 15 residues long. The CDR3 DNA reads TGTGCCAGCAGCCAAGCGGGACAGGGGTATTCACCCCTCCACTTT. This sequence encodes CASSQAGQGYSPLHF. Based on the CDR3 plus reference TRBV14 and TRBJ1-6, the full variable domain is EAGVTQFPSHSVIEKGQTVTLRCDPISGHDNLYWYRRVMGKEIKFLLHFVKESKQDESGMPNNRFLAERTGGTYSTLKVQPAELEDSGVYFCASSQAGQGYSPLHFGNGTRLTVT.

The V and J genes are TRBV24-1 and TRBJ2-1; 9 nucleotides line up with TRBD2. J was trimmed by 8 bases and V by 3 bases; bases with no gene match: 16. Looked up from germline, CDR1 is KGHDR and CDR2 is SFDVKD. The CDR3 contains 18 residues. CDR3 sequence reads: CATSDPRGLSGGRDEQFF. CDR3 nucleotides: TGTGCCACCAGTGATCCCCGGGGGTTAAGCGGGGGGAGGGATGAGCAGTTCTTC.

This clone has a handful of counts. The chain uses TRBV6-5 and TRBJ1-3; the D is unclear. Looked up from germline, CDR1 is MNHEY and CDR2 is SVGAGI. V shed 3 bases and J shed 8 bases, with 8 bases lying between them. CDR3 length: 12 amino acids. As DNA, the CDR3 is TGTGCCAGCAGTTATCTGGTAGACACCATATATTTT. Its translation: CASSYLVDTIYF.

This clone was seen a few times. This chain uses TRBV29-1 with TRBJ2-3, with D perhaps TRBD1 (6 bases). V gave up 6 bases and J gave up 0 bases, with 13 bases separating them. This CDR3 contains 14 residues. Germline V gene data show CDR1 as SQVTM and CDR2 as ANQGSEA. This chain's CDR3 is CSVAGDPSTDTQYF. CDR3 coding DNA: TGCAGCGTCGCAGGGGATCCTAGCACAGATACGCAGTATTTT.

This chain links TRBV27 with TRBJ2-1; 11 bases agree with TRBD2. There are 19 residues in the CDR3. Germline V gene sequence: CDR1 MNHEY, CDR2 SMNVEV (reference sequence). The J segment lost 0 bases and the V segment lost 4 bases, leaving 11 bases of the junction unmatched. The CDR3 protein is CASSSTAPTSGISYNEQFF. CDR3 sequence (DNA): TGTGCCAGCAGTTCTACGGCCCCGACTAGCGGGATCTCCTACAATGAGCAGTTCTTC.